The rows below give T cell receptor beta chains drawn from one sample of a study of cytomegalovirus exposure and HLA in healthy donors. Using immunoSEQ multiplex PCR, the repertoire was profiled, and TCRdb retains in-frame clones only, with some absent. Of fewer than 200,000 clones in the sample, about 95% are singletons; the top ten hold 0.89%. The sample consisted of PBMCs. Receptors were obtained from a woman aged 18-35 years in good health and CMV-seronegative. The CDR3 runs from the conserved cysteine through the conserved F or W. Fields, in order: V gene, D gene, clone size, J gene, CDR3 DNA, CDR3 protein. The D gene is left open where the match is weak. Only some rows state a clone size, as once, few, many or a class for expanded clones.

TRBV7-9	TRBD1	NA	TRBJ2-7	TGTGCCAGCAGATCCGGGACAGGGGCGTCCGAGCAGTACTTC	CASRSGTGASEQYF
TRBV2	TRBD2	NA	TRBJ2-2	TGTGCCAGCAGAAGGACTAGCCATCCCGGGGAGCTGTTTTTT	CASRRTSHPGELFF
TRBV6-1	NA	NA	TRBJ1-3	TGTGCCAGCAGTGAAACCCCAGATCAGAGGAGAAACACCATATATTTT	CASSETPDQRRNTIYF
TRBV30	TRBD1	NA	TRBJ2-7	TGTGCCTGGACGACCGGGACAGGGGGCCCCTACGAGCAGTACTTC	CAWTTGTGGPYEQYF
TRBV5-1	TRBD1	NA	TRBJ2-1	TGCGCCAGCAGCTTGTTTGCAGGGGGCATGAATGAGCAGTTCTTC	CASSLFAGGMNEQFF
TRBV10-1	NA	NA	TRBJ2-7	TGCGCCAGCAGTAGTTGCTCTTGGACAGTCGGATCCTACGAGCAGTACTTC	CASSSCSWTVGSYEQYF
TRBV7-2	TRBD2	NA	TRBJ2-7	TGTGCCAGCAGCCACGGGGCTAGCGGGGGGGGTAACCCCTCCTACGAGCAGTACTTC	CASSHGASGGGNPSYEQYF
TRBV6-5	NA	NA	TRBJ1-1	TGTGCCACAGGGGAGAGAAACACTGAAGCTTTCTTT	CATGERNTEAFF
TRBV19	TRBD1	NA	TRBJ1-2	TGTGCCAGTAGCCACGGGACAGTGTTTGGCTACACCTTC	CASSHGTVFGYTF
TRBV11-3	TRBD1	NA	TRBJ2-2	TGTGCCAGCAGCTCATGGACAGGGAACACCGGGGAGCTGTTTTTT	CASSSWTGNTGELFF
TRBV5-6	NA	NA	TRBJ1-3	TGTGCCAGCAGAAACACAGGGTCTGGAAACACCATATATTTT	CASRNTGSGNTIYF
TRBV2	NA	NA	TRBJ2-7	TGTGCCAGCAGTGAAGCGGTACTATCAACTTACGAGCAGTACTTC	CASSEAVLSTYEQYF
TRBV9	TRBD1	NA	TRBJ1-2	TGTGCCAGCAGCCCAGACGGGACAGGGGGCGAGGGGTATGGCTACACCTTC	CASSPDGTGGEGYGYTF
TRBV7-9	TRBD1	NA	TRBJ2-2	TGTGCCAGCACTGCGCCCTCAGGGGGCGCCGGGGAGCTGTTTTTT	CASTAPSGGAGELFF
TRBV9	NA	NA	TRBJ2-1	TGTGCCAGCAGCTCCTGGGGGGGGACAGGAGACAATGAGCAGTTCTTC	CASSSWGGTGDNEQFF
TRBV7-9	TRBD2	NA	TRBJ2-5	TGTGCCAGCAGCCAAGGACTAGCGGGGGGGCAAGAGACCCAGTACTTC	CASSQGLAGGQETQYF
TRBV6-6	TRBD1	NA	TRBJ1-2	TGTGCCAGCAGCCTCGGACAGGTTTATGGCTACACCTTC	CASSLGQVYGYTF
TRBV6-5	NA	NA	TRBJ2-7	TGTGCCAGCAAAACCCACAGGGAATCCTACGAGCAGTACTTC	CASKTHRESYEQYF
TRBV11-2	TRBD1	NA	TRBJ1-6	TGTGCCAGCAGCACCCAGACAGGGATCGGTTCACCCCTCCACTTT	CASSTQTGIGSPLHF
TRBV4-3	TRBD1	once	TRBJ2-3	TGCGCCAGCAGCCAAGGTGGGGACAGGGGGCCCGATACGCAGTATTTT	CASSQGGDRGPDTQYF
TRBV7-8	NA	NA	TRBJ1-1	TGTGCCAGCAGCTTAAGAGGCAGGGACACTGAAGCTTTCTTT	CASSLRGRDTEAFF
TRBV19	NA	NA	TRBJ1-6	TGTGCCAGTAGTCCATTCACAGGCTCCTATAATTCACCCCTCCACTTT	CASSPFTGSYNSPLHF
TRBV7-9	TRBD2	NA	TRBJ2-3	TGTGCCAGCACCTCTTCCCTAGCGGGGGGGACAGATACGCAGTATTTT	CASTSSLAGGTDTQYF
TRBV18	NA	NA	TRBJ2-2	TGTGCCAGCTCACCAAGGGGAATCACCGGGGAGCTGTTTTTT	CASSPRGITGELFF
TRBV4-1	TRBD1	NA	TRBJ1-5	TGCGCCAGCAGCTCCAGACAGGGGCCTGGTCAGCCCCAGCATTTT	CASSSRQGPGQPQHF
TRBV4-2	TRBD2	few	TRBJ2-7	TGTGCCAGCAGCCTCGAAGCGGGGGCATACTACGAGCAGTACTTC	CASSLEAGAYYEQYF
TRBV6-5	NA	NA	TRBJ1-6	TGTGCCAGCAGCTCAGGGGAAGTGGATTCACCCCTCCACTTT	CASSSGEVDSPLHF
TRBV5-1	TRBD1	NA	TRBJ2-2	TGCGCCAGCAGCTTGGTCGGGACAGAAAACACCGGGGAGCTGTTTTTT	CASSLVGTENTGELFF
TRBV7-3	TRBD1	NA	TRBJ2-4	TGTGCCAGCAGCTTAAACGGCAGGGGGGCCAAAAACATTCAGTACTTC	CASSLNGRGAKNIQYF
TRBV7-2	TRBD2	NA	TRBJ2-5	TGTGCCAGCGAAAGCGGGGGGCACTCCCAAGAGACCCAGTACTTC	CASESGGHSQETQYF
TRBV19	NA	NA	TRBJ2-7	TGTGCCAGTCGGTCGAAACCCGGGACTTCCTCCTACGAGCAGTACTTC	CASRSKPGTSSYEQYF
TRBV27	TRBD1	NA	TRBJ1-4	TGTGCCAGCAGACAACAGGGGGCTGGTGAAAAACTGTTTTTT	CASRQQGAGEKLFF
TRBV6-6	TRBD2	NA	TRBJ2-7	TGTGCCAGCAGGGGGACTAGCCTGGAGCAGTACTTC	CASRGTSLEQYF
TRBV18	NA	once	TRBJ2-5	TGTGCCAGCTCACCACCGTCAGGTCAAGAGACCCAGTACTTC	CASSPPSGQETQYF
TRBV13	NA	NA	TRBJ1-6	TGTGCCAGCAGCTCCACAGGAAGCTCCTATAATTCACCCCTCCACTTT	CASSSTGSSYNSPLHF
TRBV15	TRBD2	NA	TRBJ2-3	TGTGCCACCAGGCGGGGGAGTACAGATACGCAGTATTTT	CATRRGSTDTQYF
TRBV11-2	NA	NA	TRBJ2-4	TGTGCCAGCAGCTTTGGGGGGAGCATTCAGTACTTC	CASSFGGSIQYF
TRBV27	NA	NA	TRBJ1-4	TGTGCCAGCAGTTCCCTAGGGGATCCTAATGAAAAACTGTTTTTT	CASSSLGDPNEKLFF
TRBV9	TRBD2	NA	TRBJ2-2	TGTGCCAGCAGCGTACCTAGCGGGGGCCCGAACACCGGGGAGCTGTTTTTT	CASSVPSGGPNTGELFF
TRBV27	TRBD2	NA	TRBJ2-7	TGTGCCAGCAGTTTAAAGGGCCTAGCGGGGGGCTTTCTCTACGAGCAGTACTTC	CASSLKGLAGGFLYEQYF
TRBV19	NA	NA	TRBJ1-3	TGTGCCAGTAGTATAAGCGGAGGAAACACCATATATTTT	CASSISGGNTIYF